The rows below give T cell receptor beta chains drawn from one sample of a study of T cell responses to AZD1222 COVID-19 vaccine. Sequenced by immunoSEQ multiplex PCR; TCRdb stores in-frame clones only, minus some. The top ten hold around 5.8% of the sample, which has around 88,000 clones, roughly 86% seen once. Material: peripheral blood, obtained on day 0 of AZD1222 vaccination. Receptors were obtained from an adult in good health. CDR3s include the opening cysteine and the closing phenylalanine or tryptophan. The D gene is left open where the match is weak.

length | D | J | V | DNA | CDR3
14 | NA | TRBJ1-1 | TRBV7-8 | TGTGCCAGCAGCCCAAACCCTGCGGACATTGAAGCTTTCTTT | CASSPNPADIEAFF
16 | NA | TRBJ2-3 | TRBV4-3 | TGCGCCAGCAGCCAAGATAACCTAGCGACCACAGATACGCAGTATTTT | CASSQDNLATTDTQYF
14 | NA | TRBJ1-1 | TRBV27 | TGTGCCAGCAGTTTAAGCCAGGGTATTCCGTCGGCTTTCTTT | CASSLSQGIPSAFF
14 | NA | TRBJ2-1 | TRBV7-3 | TGTGCCAGCAGCTTATACGGGAAAGACAATGAGCAGTTCTTC | CASSLYGKDNEQFF
15 | NA | TRBJ1-1 | TRBV28 | TGTGCCAGCAGCCCCCCCCAGGGTTGGAACACTGAAGCTTTCTTT | CASSPPQGWNTEAFF
15 | NA | TRBJ1-4 | TRBV7-2 | TGTGCCAGCAGCCCGACCGGGCGACGGGATGAAAAACTGTTTTTT | CASSPTGRRDEKLFF
13 | TRBD1 | TRBJ1-2 | TRBV29-1 | TGCAGCGTGGTCGACAGGGGAGACTATGGCTACACCTTC | CSVVDRGDYGYTF
15 | TRBD1 | TRBJ1-5 | TRBV20-1 | TGCAGTGCTAGTCGACAGGGGGCACCGAATCAGCCCCAGCATTTT | CSASRQGAPNQPQHF
14 | NA | TRBJ1-1 | TRBV19 | TGTGCCAGTAGGCAGGGGTACAAGAACACTGAAGCTTTCTTT | CASRQGYKNTEAFF
16 | NA | TRBJ1-6 | TRBV5-6 | TGTGCCAGCAGCCGCAGGGGCCTCTCCTATAATTCACCCCTCCACTTT | CASSRRGLSYNSPLHF
14 | NA | TRBJ2-7 | TRBV27 | TGTGCCAGCAGTTTATCTCGACCGGGTCTGGAGCAGTACTTC | CASSLSRPGLEQYF
14 | TRBD1 | TRBJ1-2 | TRBV2 | TGTGCCAGCAGCTCAAGGGACAGCGGCTATGGCTACACCTTC | CASSSRDSGYGYTF
13 | TRBD2 | TRBJ2-7 | TRBV28 | TGTGCCAGTAACAGCGGGGGCCCTTACGAGCAGTACTTC | CASNSGGPYEQYF
16 | NA | TRBJ2-7 | TRBV18 | TGTGCCAGCTCACCACGAAGTGGGACGGGGTCCTACGAGCAGTACTTC | CASSPRSGTGSYEQYF
9 | NA | TRBJ2-7 | TRBV19 | TGTGCCATGAAATACGAGCAGTACTTC | CAMKYEQYF
13 | NA | TRBJ1-2 | TRBV9 | TGTGCCAGCAGCGTAGTTGACCTCCGGGGGGCCACCTTC | CASSVVDLRGATF
16 | NA | TRBJ2-7 | TRBV28 | TGTGCCAGCAGCCTTGGAATTTCAGTGAGCTCCTACGAGCAGTACTTC | CASSLGISVSSYEQYF